A single sample gave rise to the 26 T cell receptor beta chains below, sequenced in a study of T-cell reconstitution after alpha-beta-depleted transplantation in children. Unique molecular identifiers were built into the TCRbeta library. TCRdb passed the PCR reads through MiXCR, listing each CDR3 protein once. This sample has some 600,000 distinct CDR3 sequences, with roughly 13% found just once. This specimen consisted of PBMCs, mostly from graft donor cells, obtained 360 days after TCRalphabeta/CD19-depleted stem cell transplant. The receptors here all came from a male patient younger than 18 who had a stem cell transplant for acute myeloid leukemia, so the T cells may come from the graft donor.

This clonotype was picked up many times. The chain combines TRBV29-1 with TRBJ2-1; the D is unclear. This CDR3 is 10 amino acids long. Germline lookup yields CDR1 SQVTM and CDR2 ANQGSEA. The V gene lost 6 bases and the J gene lost 6 bases, with 6 bases spanning the gap. The CDR3 reads CSVYINEQFF. The CDR3 region has the DNA TGCAGCGTCTACATCAATGAGCAGTTCTTC.

V is TRBV4-1 and J is TRBJ2-7; 7 bases match TRBD2. The CDR3 length is 16 residues. Germline V lookup: CDR1 MGHRA, CDR2 YSYEKL. The V and J ends lost 0 bases and 2 bases, in that order; junction bases with no gene match: 7. Here the CDR3 reads CASSQDSQRGTYEQYF. As DNA, the CDR3 is TGCGCCAGCAGCCAAGATAGCCAGCGGGGAACCTACGAGCAGTACTTC.

The rearrangement uses TRBV20-1 and TRBJ1-5; D gene unclear. The CDR3 has 13 residues. CDR1 is DFQATT and CDR2 is SNEGSKA in the germline V gene (reference sequence). The V gene lost 3 bases and the J gene lost 9 bases, with 15 bases spanning the gap. Written as DNA, the CDR3 is TGCAGTGCTAGGGACGGCCCTTCACCGCCCCAGCATTTT. Its translation: CSARDGPSPPQHF.

There are a few counts of this clonotype. The gene calls are TRBV21-1 and TRBJ2-1; the table's D call TRBD2 went unverified against the DNA. TRBV21-1 is noted as a pseudogene. This CDR3 comprises 14 residues. CDR3: CARGDGPAGNEQFF. CDR3 in DNA: TGTGCCAGGGGTGACGGCCCGGCGGGGAATGAGCAGTTCTTC.

This clonotype was found a few times. The chain links TRBV7-6 to TRBJ2-7; TRBD2 might be the D (5 bases). Germline values: CDR1 SGHVS, CDR2 FNYEAQ. This CDR3 comprises 14 residues. Deletions cut 2 bases from V and 0 bases from J, with 8 bases between. The CDR3 here is CASSLRGNSYEQYF. CDR3 coding DNA: TGTGCCAGCAGCTTAAGAGGGAACTCCTACGAGCAGTACTTC.

CDR3 DNA: TGTGCCAGCAGCCCAGGCGGGACCTTTAGAACCGGGGAGCTGTTTTTT. This gives the protein CASSPGGTFRTGELFF. The rearrangement links TRBV7-8 to TRBJ2-2; possible D gene TRBD2, 6 bases. The CDR3 consists of 16 residues. V was pared by 5 bases and J by 5 bases, with 18 bases between. Germline assignment: CDR1 SGHVS and CDR2 FQNEAQ. Variable domain in full (rest from reference TRBV7-8 and TRBJ2-2): GAGVSQSPRYKVAKRGQDVALRCDPISGHVSLFWYQQALGQGPEFLTYFQNEAQLDKSGLPSDRFFAERPEGSVSTLKIQRTQQEDSAVYLCASSPGGTFRTGELFFGEGSRLTVL.

In this sample, this clonotype turned up many times. The chain links TRBV28 to TRBJ2-7; no definite D call. The CDR3 runs 11 residues. V shed 6 bases and J shed 2 bases, with 5 bases lying between them. Germline loops: CDR1 MDHEN, CDR2 SYDVKM. CDR3 bases: TGTGCCAGCAGCTCCACCTACGAGCAGTACTTC. Residues: CASSSTYEQYF. The full variable domain, its missing parts supplied by reference TRBV28 and TRBJ2-7, is DVKVTQSSRYLVKRTGEKVFLECVQDMDHENMFWYRQDPGLGLRLIYFSYDVKMKEKGDIPEGYSVSREKKERFSLILESASTNQTSMYLCASSSTYEQYFGPGTRLTVT.

This clonotype has ten or more counts. The chain links TRBV9 to TRBJ2-1; TRBD2 matches 9 bases. The CDR3 loop spans 15 amino acids. The germline V gene encodes CDR1 SGDLS and CDR2 YYNGEE. J was trimmed by 1 base and V by 4 bases; bases with no gene match: 3. The CDR3, as DNA: TGTGCCAGCAGCAATAGCGGGAGTTCCTACAATGAGCAGTTCTTC. It codes for CASSNSGSSYNEQFF.

V usage is TRBV5-1 and J usage is TRBJ2-1, with no clear D. Germline CDR1 SGHRS, CDR2 YFSETQ. This CDR3 is built from 15 residues. V dropped 0 bases and J dropped 9 bases, with 16 bases sitting between them. The CDR3 coding sequence is TGCGCCAGCAGCTTGGAAGACATAAGGTACGGTGAGCAGTTCTTC. It codes for CASSLEDIRYGEQFF. The variable domain in full, completed from reference TRBV5-1 and TRBJ2-1, reads KAGVTQTPRYLIKTRGQQVTLSCSPISGHRSVSWYQQTPGQGLQFLFEYFSETQRNKGNFPGRFSGRQFSNSRSEMNVSTLELGDSALYLCASSLEDIRYGEQFFGPGTRLTVL.

The CDR3 reads CATSDPEQGRLEQFF. CDR3 DNA: TGTGCCACCAGTGATCCCGAGCAGGGGAGACTCGAGCAGTTCTTC. The V gene is TRBV24-1, the J gene TRBJ2-1; perhaps TRBD1 as D (6 bases). Germline loops: CDR1 KGHDR, CDR2 SFDVKD. CDR3 length: 15 amino acids. The V end was cut by 3 bases, the J end by 10 bases, with 18 bases between.

This clonotype has a count of ten or more. This chain connects TRBV21-1 to TRBJ2-3; the D call of TRBD1 is as the table states it, not checked on the DNA. TRBV21-1 is recorded as a pseudogene. The CDR3 loop spans 18 amino acids. The CDR3: CASSKARGDMGRTDTQYF. DNA of the CDR3: TGTGCCAGCAGCAAAGCCAGGGGTGACATGGGCCGAACAGATACGCAGTATTTT.

This clonotype was observed a handful of times. The gene calls are TRBV9 and TRBJ2-3; unclear D gene. The CDR3 extends over 16 amino acids. Trimming stripped 0 bases from V and 4 bases from J, with 15 bases between. The germline V gene encodes CDR1 SGDLS and CDR2 YYNGEE. The CDR3 sequence: CASSVAGGAGPDTQYF. The CDR3 DNA follows: TGTGCCAGCAGCGTAGCCGGCGGAGCCGGACCAGATACGCAGTATTTT.

This clonotype was detected a few times. V is TRBV6-1 and J is TRBJ2-5, with 7 bases that match TRBD1. The CDR3 has 14 amino acids. Per the germline V gene, CDR1 is MNHNS and CDR2 is SASEGT. V gave up 6 bases and J gave up 1 base; unmatched junction bases: 5. Here the CDR3 reads CASRVDRVQETQYF. The DNA of the CDR3 is TGTGCCAGCAGAGTTGACAGGGTCCAAGAGACCCAGTACTTC.

The chain has TRBV28 and TRBJ2-1; 9 bases agree with TRBD1. The V segment lost 9 bases and the J segment 8 bases; nucleotides outside the gene matches: 14. Germline values: CDR1 MDHEN, CDR2 SYDVKM. The CDR3 contains 15 residues. CDR3 residues: CASVNSGQGHHEQFF. The CDR3 bases are TGTGCCAGTGTCAATTCGGGACAGGGCCACCATGAGCAGTTCTTC.

This sequence joins TRBV20-1 and TRBJ2-1, with 9 bases aligning to TRBD2. V shed 0 bases and J 5 bases; nucleotides not matched to a gene: 8. The germline CDR1 and CDR2 sequences are DFQATT and SNEGSKA (reference sequence). CDR3 length equals 16 residues. CDR3 nucleotide sequence: TGCAGTGCTAGAGACCTTATAGCGGGAGCGAACAATGAGCAGTTCTTC. Protein product: CSARDLIAGANNEQFF.

This clonotype has just a few counts. V and J are TRBV12-3 or TRBV12-4 and TRBJ1-6; D remains ambiguous. Deletions cut 5 bases from V and 6 bases from J, with 14 bases between. The CDR3 contains 15 residues. CDR3 sequence (DNA): TGTGCCAGCAGTCTAGACGGCAGGATTAATTCACCCCTCCACTTT. Protein sequence: CASSLDGRINSPLHF.

In its sample, this clonotype was seen many times. The chain joins TRBV6-2 or TRBV6-3 to TRBJ2-1, with 8 bases matching TRBD2. Germline assignment: CDR1 MNHEY and CDR2 SVGEGT. Trimming took 2 bases from V and 3 from J; bases not matched to a gene: 6. The CDR3 consists of 16 residues. The CDR3 sequence: CASSYPFSGIYNEQFF. The CDR3 DNA sequence: TGTGCCAGCAGTTACCCATTTAGCGGGATCTACAATGAGCAGTTCTTC.

V is TRBV7-6 and J is TRBJ2-1, with TRBD2 matching over 11 bases. The germline V gene has CDR1 SGHVS and CDR2 FNYEAQ. The CDR3 has 15 amino acids. V lost 5 bases and J lost 8; bases outside the gene matches: 8. In nucleotides, the CDR3 is TGTGCCAGCAGCCTAACGACTAGCGGGATCGATGAGCAGTTCTTC. As protein: CASSLTTSGIDEQFF.

This clonotype was picked up a small number of times. This chain uses TRBV7-2 with TRBJ2-7, with 7 bases lining up with TRBD1. J was trimmed by 4 bases and V by 2 bases; bases with no gene match: 8. This CDR3 has 15 residues. Germline CDR1 reads SGHTA; CDR2 reads FQGNSA. CDR3 sequence reads: CASSLLDGTVYEQYF. CDR3 in DNA: TGTGCCAGCAGCTTACTAGACGGGACAGTTTACGAGCAGTACTTC.

The chain carries TRBV29-1 and TRBJ2-7, with D perhaps TRBD2 (6 bases). CDR1 and CDR2 from the germline V gene are SQVTM and ANQGSEA. The CDR3 totals 13 residues. V lost 4 bases, J lost 0 bases, and 10 bases lay in between. The CDR3 loop reads CSVVGGPSYEQYF. The CDR3 nucleotides are TGCAGCGTTGTGGGGGGTCCCTCCTACGAGCAGTACTTC.

The chain combines TRBV12-3 or TRBV12-4 with TRBJ2-1; perhaps TRBD1 as D (5 bases). Trimming took off 5 bases at V and 4 bases at J, with 27 bases between the two ends. CDR3 length: 19 amino acids. CDR3 residues: CASSTGTGTFMMDYNEQFF. Written as DNA, the CDR3 is TGTGCCAGCAGTACAGGTACAGGAACCTTTATGATGGATTACAATGAGCAGTTCTTC.

This chain uses TRBV20-1 with TRBJ2-1; TRBD2 aligns across 9 bases. Germline V gene lookup returns CDR1 DFQATT and CDR2 SNEGSKA (reference sequence). With 5 bases clipped from V and 0 bases from J, the junction kept 11 bases outside the gene matches. There are 17 residues in the CDR3. CDR3 in DNA: TGCAGTGCTCACCTTCTTAAGCGGGAGGCCTCCTACAATGAGCAGTTCTTC. Translation gives CSAHLLKREASYNEQFF.

Many counts were recorded for this clonotype. At one boundary the junction diverges from the germline segment, which might be a read error. This chain links TRBV20-1 with TRBJ2-7, with a weak D call TRBD2 (6 bases). The germline V gene encodes CDR1 DFQATT and CDR2 SNEGSKA (reference sequence). The CDR3 extends over 11 amino acids. The DNA of the CDR3 is TGCAGTGCCGTTGGGGGGACTCCGAGAGACTTC. As protein: CSAVGGTPRDF.

The gene calls are TRBV20-1 and TRBJ2-3; a weak D match, TRBD2 (7 bases). V was cut by 4 bases and J by 2 bases, with 19 bases left in between. This CDR3 is built from 16 residues. Germline CDR1 DFQATT, CDR2 SNEGSKA (reference sequence). CDR3 in amino acids: CSAMKRIGGVTDTQYF. DNA for the CDR3: TGCAGTGCTATGAAGAGGATAGGGGGGGTCACAGATACGCAGTATTTT.

The J gene is TRBJ2-3, the V gene TRBV13; TRBD2 aligns across 11 bases. V was clipped by 5 bases and J by 4 bases; unmatched bases: 8. This CDR3 is built from 16 residues. Germline CDR1 is PRHDT and CDR2 is FYEKMQ (reference sequence). CDR3 DNA: TGTGCCAGCAGCCGTCGGGGACTAGCGGCCGCAGATACGCAGTATTTT. It encodes CASSRRGLAAADTQYF.

This chain connects TRBV10-3 to TRBJ2-7, with 11 positions matching TRBD1. The CDR3 is 15 residues long. Looked up from germline, CDR1 is ENHRY and CDR2 is SYGVKD. The V gene end was trimmed by 3 bases and the J gene end by 4 bases; junction bases not matched to a gene: 5. This CDR3 reads CAISEDGQGAYEQYF. The DNA for the CDR3 is TGTGCCATCAGTGAAGATGGACAGGGGGCATACGAGCAGTACTTC.